This T cell receptor beta chain stems from a study of metastatic and nonmetastatic thyroid tumors. On the study more broadly: Across peripheral blood and tumor or nodule tissue samples taken from malignant and benign thyroid patients, the repertoires were compared with one another. Study-wide results and caveats: Versus benign nodules, malignant thyroid tumors reportedly had significantly higher TCR beta diversity, in blood and tumor.

A word on this clone: Its antigen is undetermined.

Per the study methods: Researchers built a distant-metastasis classifier for papillary thyroid cancer that drew on CDR3 differences across clinicopathological groups. TCRdb reanalyzed the PCR reads with MiXCR. For this entry, the V and J calls and clone size follow TCRdb and not the study's own pipeline. The sample records fewer than 25,000 clones, roughly 15% being singletons. Germline-derived CDR1 and CDR2 are LNHDA and SQIVND (reference sequence). The CDR3 extends over 14 amino acids. V lost 2 bases to trimming and J lost 4 bases, with 11 bases between them. No patient received treatment before thyroid surgery.

The clonotype comes from a female donor with papillary thyroid cancer or a benign thyroid nodule (not recorded which). Some clones in this sample may be carry-over from other donors' samples. The chain is built from TRBV19 and TRBJ2-5, with a tentative D call TRBD1 (5 bases). The sequenced material came from tumor tissue. The CDR3 reads CASSIWWGGETQYF. Here the CDR3 DNA reads TGTGCCAGTAGTATATGGTGGGGCGGAGAGACCCAGTACTTC.